The 31 T cell receptor beta chains given below trace back to one sample, sequenced in a study of identical twins. Using its own MiXCR run on the 5' RACE reads, TCRdb lists one record per CDR3 protein. Of over 600,000 distinct CDR3 sequences listed, 21% are singletons. The same data also contributed to another study, on T cells expressing NK-cell markers.

Sequencing was done on a sample of PBMCs. The receptors were sampled from a woman between 18 and 29 years old in good health.

J is TRBJ2-3 and V is TRBV12-3 or TRBV12-4; TRBD1 agrees at 7 bases. The CDR3 has 13 amino acids. The V gene end was trimmed by 7 bases and the J gene end by 4 bases; junction bases not matched to a gene: 5. CDR3 residues: CASTITGADTQYF. The CDR3 DNA reads TGTGCCAGCACCATCACAGGGGCAGATACGCAGTATTTT.

The J gene is TRBJ2-3, the V gene TRBV4-1; no firm D call. CDR1 and CDR2 (germline): MGHRA, YSYEKL. The CDR3 spans 13 residues. Trimming cost V 3 bases and J 2 bases, with 6 bases left between them. The CDR3 here is CASSQTFTDTQYF. CDR3 nucleotides: TGCGCCAGCAGCCAGACCTTCACAGATACGCAGTATTTT.

This clonotype was counted a few times. V usage is TRBV12-3 or TRBV12-4 and J usage is TRBJ2-4; no firm D call. The CDR3 runs 13 residues. V shed 2 bases and J shed 13 bases, with 15 bases lying between them. The CDR3 region has the DNA TGTGCCAGCAGTTTAACCCTCGACCGACCCCAGTACTTC. Amino acids: CASSLTLDRPQYF.

This clonotype was found a few times. The gene calls are TRBV14 and TRBJ1-1; D remains unclear. Between the trimmed V and J ends, which lost 4 bases and 8 bases, there was a span of 14 bases. CDR1 is SGHDN and CDR2 is FVKESK in the germline V gene. This CDR3 has 13 amino acids. CDR3 DNA: TGTGCCAGCAGCCCAAGGGCATCCGACGAAGCTTTCTTT. This gives the protein CASSPRASDEAFF.

The gene calls are TRBV9 and TRBJ2-6, with 7 bases matching TRBD1. Germline CDR1 is SGDLS and CDR2 is YYNGEE. This CDR3 is built from 18 residues. V gave up 4 bases and J gave up 0 bases; unmatched junction bases: 10. DNA for the CDR3: TGTGCCAGCAGCCCATGGACAGGCGTTAGCTCTGGGGCCAACGTCCTGACTTTC. This sequence encodes CASSPWTGVSSGANVLTF.

This clonotype was seen more than once but under ten times. The gene calls are TRBV10-3 and TRBJ2-2; 9 bases are shared with TRBD1. Germline CDR1 and CDR2: ENHRY and SYGVKD. The CDR3 extends over 16 amino acids. With V trimmed by 5 bases and J by 3 bases, 7 bases remained unmatched. The CDR3 nucleotides read TGTGCCATCAGTAACAGGGGGCCGGGGGACACCGGGGAGCTGTTTTTT. Translation gives CAISNRGPGDTGELFF.

The chain recombines TRBV5-6 with TRBJ1-5; D call uncertain. Deletions cut 0 bases from V and 9 bases from J, with 13 bases between. Germline assignment: CDR1 SGHDT and CDR2 YYEEEE. The CDR3 extends over 14 amino acids. The CDR3 is CASSLGSGVGPQHF. The CDR3 coding sequence is TGTGCCAGCAGCTTGGGCTCCGGTGTGGGGCCCCAGCATTTT.

This clonotype was picked up a small number of times. The chain recombines TRBV6-4 with TRBJ2-3; 8 nucleotides agree with TRBD2. This CDR3 is 15 amino acids long. V was clipped by 5 bases and J by 4 bases; unmatched bases: 8. From germline, CDR1 is MRHNA and CDR2 SNTAGT. The CDR3 DNA sequence: TGTGCCAGCAGTAGCGGGGGCGCCTATCCAGATACGCAGTATTTT. Translation: CASSSGGAYPDTQYF.

The chain employs TRBV20-1 and TRBJ2-2; 9 bases match TRBD1. Germline CDR1 DFQATT, CDR2 SNEGSKA (reference sequence). This CDR3 region has 16 residues. Trimming cost V 3 bases and J 7 bases; bases outside gene matches: 12. CDR3 sequence: CSARGTGTGLYGELFF. In nucleotides, the CDR3 is TGCAGTGCTAGGGGCACCGGGACAGGGTTGTACGGGGAGCTGTTTTTT.

As DNA, the CDR3 is TGTGCCAGCAGCGCAGGGACAGGGGACACTGAAGCTTTCTTT. This translates into CASSAGTGDTEAFF. The rearrangement joins TRBV7-9 to TRBJ1-1, with 10 positions matching TRBD1. The V segment lost 5 bases and the J segment 3 bases; nucleotides outside the gene matches: 3. Germline V lookup: CDR1 SEHNR, CDR2 FQNEAQ (reference sequence). The CDR3 is 14 residues long. The full variable domain, completed using reference TRBV7-9 and TRBJ1-1, is DTGVSQNPRHKITKRGQNVTFRCDPISEHNRLYWYRQTLGQGPEFLTYFQNEAQLEKSRLLSDRFSAERPKGSFSTLEIQRTEQGDSAMYLCASSAGTGDTEAFFGQGTRLTVV.

The chain combines TRBV5-1 with TRBJ2-1; 8 nucleotides line up with TRBD1. The CDR3 sequence is 16 residues long. The trim removed 0 bases at V and 2 bases at J, leaving 4 bases unmatched. Looked up from germline, CDR1 is SGHRS and CDR2 is YFSETQ. CDR3 residues: CASSLEAGGPYNEQFF. The CDR3 DNA reads as TGCGCCAGCAGCTTGGAGGCAGGGGGCCCCTACAATGAGCAGTTCTTC.

This chain uses TRBV20-1 with TRBJ1-6; D unresolved. V lost 3 bases to trimming and J lost 8 bases, with 14 bases between them. Germline assignment: CDR1 DFQATT and CDR2 SNEGSKA (reference sequence). The CDR3 loop spans 14 amino acids. The CDR3 loop reads CSARLQLMDSPLHF. The DNA for the CDR3 is TGCAGTGCTAGGCTACAACTAATGGATTCACCCCTCCACTTT.

This clonotype was counted ten times or more. V usage is TRBV20-1 and J usage is TRBJ1-2; tentative D call: TRBD1 (5 bases). V was clipped by 6 bases and J by 5 bases, with 16 bases between them. The CDR3 is 13 amino acids. Germline V CDR1 and CDR2: DFQATT, SNEGSKA (reference sequence). This CDR3 is CSAPLTEPYGYTF. The CDR3 bases are TGCAGTGCACCTTTGACAGAGCCTTATGGCTACACCTTC.

The chain carries TRBV7-6 and TRBJ1-1; D perhaps matches TRBD1 (5 bases). V was trimmed by 4 bases and J by 8 bases, leaving 11 bases between them. The CDR3 spans 12 residues. Per germline, CDR1 SGHVS and CDR2 FNYEAQ. The CDR3 loop is CASSSSGIEAFF. CDR3 sequence (DNA): TGTGCCAGCAGCTCCTCAGGGATCGAAGCTTTCTTT.

The chain couples TRBV6-1 to TRBJ1-4, with 10 positions matching TRBD1. Germline V gene data show CDR1 as MNHNS and CDR2 as SASEGT. The CDR3 has 15 residues. The V gene end was trimmed by 10 bases and the J gene end by 4 bases; junction bases not matched to a gene: 9. Here the CDR3 DNA reads TGTGCCATCCCCGGACAGGGGGGACATAATGAAAAACTGTTTTTT. It is translated as CAIPGQGGHNEKLFF.

For this clonotype: One end of the junction fails to match germline, which may point to a read error. The rearrangement links TRBV25-1 to TRBJ2-5; a possible D gene is TRBD2 (6 bases). This CDR3 has 12 amino acids. The germline gives CDR1 MGHDK, CDR2 SYGVNS. The CDR3 loop reads CASSLSGGPKDF. CDR3 in DNA: TGTGCCAGCAGTCTTAGCGGCGGGCCCAAGGACTTC.

This chain connects TRBV4-1 to TRBJ1-1, with D unresolved. CDR3 length: 14 residues. Germline loops: CDR1 MGHRA, CDR2 YSYEKL. V lost 4 bases and J 0 bases, leaving 9 bases between the germline ends. CDR3 sequence: CASSPFNMNTEAFF. DNA for the CDR3: TGCGCCAGCAGCCCCTTCAACATGAACACTGAAGCTTTCTTT.

The chain couples TRBV29-1 to TRBJ2-2, with 8 nucleotides matching TRBD2. Germline trimming cut 0 bases from V and 5 bases from J; bases unmatched to any gene: 5. The V gene's germline CDR1 is SQVTM and CDR2 ANQGSEA. This CDR3 region has 15 residues. In DNA, the CDR3 is TGCAGCGTTGAAGATCCCAGCGGGAGAACCGGGGAGCTGTTTTTT. Its translation: CSVEDPSGRTGELFF.

The chain recombines TRBV20-1 with TRBJ2-2; TRBD1 matches 9 bases. CDR1 is DFQATT, CDR2 SNEGSKA, per germline (reference sequence). The CDR3 contains 14 residues. V lost 6 bases, J lost 8 bases, and 10 bases stayed unmatched. The CDR3 coding sequence is TGCAGTGCGCGCTCTCCACAGGGGGCGGGGGAGCTGTTTTTT. Translated, it gives CSARSPQGAGELFF.

The chain carries TRBV7-2 and TRBJ2-7; 12 bases map to TRBD2. Germline CDR1 SGHTA, CDR2 FQGNSA. The CDR3 is made up of 16 amino acids. V lost 5 bases to trimming and J lost 3 bases; unmatched junction nucleotides: 8. CDR3 nucleotide sequence: TGTGCCAGCAGCCCCCGGACTAGCGGGACTCTCTACGAGCAGTACTTC. Translation: CASSPRTSGTLYEQYF.

For this clonotype: An end of the junction differs from the germline gene, which may be a read error. The chain employs TRBV12-3 or TRBV12-4 and TRBJ2-1; D is undetermined. CDR3 length equals 11 residues. The CDR3 DNA follows: TGTGCCAGCACTTTAGGGTCTGAGCAGTTCTTC. Translated, it gives CASTLGSEQFF.

This clonotype has a handful of counts. The chain recombines TRBV7-2 with TRBJ2-5, with 7 bases matching TRBD2. V shed 0 bases and J 1 base; nucleotides not matched to a gene: 5. There are 16 residues in the CDR3. Germline V gene sequence: CDR1 SGHTA, CDR2 FQGNSA. This CDR3 is CASSLAVGEGQETQYF. In nucleotides, the CDR3 is TGTGCCAGCAGCTTAGCTGTCGGGGAGGGCCAAGAGACCCAGTACTTC. Combining the CDR3 with reference TRBV7-2 and TRBJ2-5 gives the whole variable domain GAGVSQSPSNKVTEKGKDVELRCDPISGHTALYWYRQSLGQGLEFLIYFQGNSAPDKSGLPSDRFSAERTGGSVSTLTIQRTQQEDSAVYLCASSLAVGEGQETQYFGPGTRLLVL.

V and J are TRBV9 and TRBJ2-1; TRBD2 matches 8 bases. J gave up 5 bases and V 0 bases, and 7 bases lay outside the gene matches. The CDR3 sequence is 16 residues long. Germline V lookup: CDR1 SGDLS, CDR2 YYNGEE. CDR3 nucleotide sequence: TGTGCCAGCAGCGTAGTGGGCACTAGCGGTCACAATGAGCAGTTCTTC. Protein sequence: CASSVVGTSGHNEQFF.

This sequence joins TRBV10-1 and TRBJ2-3; the match to TRBD2 covers 10 bases. CDR1 and CDR2 (germline): WNHNN, SYGVQD (reference sequence). This CDR3 spans 16 amino acids. The J segment lost 2 bases and the V segment lost 1 base, leaving 3 bases of the junction unmatched. Written as DNA, the CDR3 is TGCGCCAGCAGTGAGTTAAGCGGGAGGGCCACAGATACGCAGTATTTT. Residues: CASSELSGRATDTQYF.

There are a few counts of this clonotype. V usage is TRBV29-1 and J usage is TRBJ1-2, with D unresolved. V was clipped by 7 bases and J by 7 bases, with 13 bases between them. The CDR3 runs 11 residues. Germline V gene sequence: CDR1 SQVTM, CDR2 ANQGSEA. CDR3 protein: CSAGRNTGYTF. The CDR3 nucleotides read TGCAGCGCAGGTCGAAACACTGGCTACACCTTC.

This clonotype came up a few times. The V and J genes are TRBV20-1 and TRBJ2-1, with TRBD1 identical over 8 bases. Germline-derived CDR1 and CDR2 are DFQATT and SNEGSKA (reference sequence). The CDR3 runs to 15 residues. J was trimmed by 5 bases and V by 2 bases; bases with no gene match: 8. Here the CDR3 DNA reads TGCAGTGCTAGACTGCCGGGACAGGCTAACAATGAGCAGTTCTTC. Its translation: CSARLPGQANNEQFF.

The CDR3 bases are TGTGCCACTCACGTAAGCGCTCAGCCCCAGCATTTT. Its translation is CATHVSAQPQHF. V is TRBV24-1 and J is TRBJ1-5; D is undetermined. Germline V gene sequence: CDR1 KGHDR, CDR2 SFDVKD. The V end lost 10 bases, the J end lost 6 bases, and 12 bases lay between the germline ends. This CDR3 has 12 residues.

V gene TRBV7-2 combines with J gene TRBJ2-3; 7 bases map to TRBD2. Germline CDR1 is SGHTA and CDR2 is FQGNSA. The CDR3 is 14 amino acids. V gave up 1 base and J gave up 3 bases; unmatched junction bases: 1. CDR3 in amino acids: CASSLDGRTDTQYF. CDR3 coding DNA: TGTGCCAGCAGCTTAGACGGGAGGACAGATACGCAGTATTTT.

V usage is TRBV7-2 and J usage is TRBJ2-7, with TRBD2 identical over 8 bases. V lost 1 base, J lost 4 bases, and 9 bases stayed unmatched. Germline CDR1 reads SGHTA; CDR2 reads FQGNSA. This CDR3 comprises 16 residues. CDR3 bases: TGTGCCAGCAGCTTAGTTTTTGCTAGCGGGTATTACGAGCAGTACTTC. Its translation: CASSLVFASGYYEQYF. Full variable domain (remainder filled in from reference TRBV7-2 and TRBJ2-7): GAGVSQSPSNKVTEKGKDVELRCDPISGHTALYWYRQSLGQGLEFLIYFQGNSAPDKSGLPSDRFSAERTGGSVSTLTIQRTQQEDSAVYLCASSLVFASGYYEQYFGPGTRLTVT.

There are a few counts of this clonotype. The chain couples TRBV7-6 to TRBJ2-5; D assignment may be TRBD1 or TRBD2 (5 bases each). The CDR3 consists of 15 residues. Germline loops: CDR1 SGHVS, CDR2 FNYEAQ. V dropped 3 bases and J dropped 4 bases, with 15 bases sitting between them. The CDR3 DNA follows: TGTGCCAGCAGCTTTTTTGGGGGAGTGGGAGAGACCCAGTACTTC. Translating gives CASSFFGGVGETQYF.

This clonotype showed up just a few times. The chain is built from TRBV6-5 and TRBJ1-1; perhaps TRBD1 as D (6 bases). V was trimmed by 2 bases and J by 11 bases, leaving 12 bases between them. CDR3 length equals 12 residues. The germline gives CDR1 MNHEY, CDR2 SVGAGI. The CDR3 sequence is CASSYQGREAFF. The CDR3 DNA sequence: TGTGCCAGCAGTTACCAGGGGAGGGAGGCTTTCTTT.